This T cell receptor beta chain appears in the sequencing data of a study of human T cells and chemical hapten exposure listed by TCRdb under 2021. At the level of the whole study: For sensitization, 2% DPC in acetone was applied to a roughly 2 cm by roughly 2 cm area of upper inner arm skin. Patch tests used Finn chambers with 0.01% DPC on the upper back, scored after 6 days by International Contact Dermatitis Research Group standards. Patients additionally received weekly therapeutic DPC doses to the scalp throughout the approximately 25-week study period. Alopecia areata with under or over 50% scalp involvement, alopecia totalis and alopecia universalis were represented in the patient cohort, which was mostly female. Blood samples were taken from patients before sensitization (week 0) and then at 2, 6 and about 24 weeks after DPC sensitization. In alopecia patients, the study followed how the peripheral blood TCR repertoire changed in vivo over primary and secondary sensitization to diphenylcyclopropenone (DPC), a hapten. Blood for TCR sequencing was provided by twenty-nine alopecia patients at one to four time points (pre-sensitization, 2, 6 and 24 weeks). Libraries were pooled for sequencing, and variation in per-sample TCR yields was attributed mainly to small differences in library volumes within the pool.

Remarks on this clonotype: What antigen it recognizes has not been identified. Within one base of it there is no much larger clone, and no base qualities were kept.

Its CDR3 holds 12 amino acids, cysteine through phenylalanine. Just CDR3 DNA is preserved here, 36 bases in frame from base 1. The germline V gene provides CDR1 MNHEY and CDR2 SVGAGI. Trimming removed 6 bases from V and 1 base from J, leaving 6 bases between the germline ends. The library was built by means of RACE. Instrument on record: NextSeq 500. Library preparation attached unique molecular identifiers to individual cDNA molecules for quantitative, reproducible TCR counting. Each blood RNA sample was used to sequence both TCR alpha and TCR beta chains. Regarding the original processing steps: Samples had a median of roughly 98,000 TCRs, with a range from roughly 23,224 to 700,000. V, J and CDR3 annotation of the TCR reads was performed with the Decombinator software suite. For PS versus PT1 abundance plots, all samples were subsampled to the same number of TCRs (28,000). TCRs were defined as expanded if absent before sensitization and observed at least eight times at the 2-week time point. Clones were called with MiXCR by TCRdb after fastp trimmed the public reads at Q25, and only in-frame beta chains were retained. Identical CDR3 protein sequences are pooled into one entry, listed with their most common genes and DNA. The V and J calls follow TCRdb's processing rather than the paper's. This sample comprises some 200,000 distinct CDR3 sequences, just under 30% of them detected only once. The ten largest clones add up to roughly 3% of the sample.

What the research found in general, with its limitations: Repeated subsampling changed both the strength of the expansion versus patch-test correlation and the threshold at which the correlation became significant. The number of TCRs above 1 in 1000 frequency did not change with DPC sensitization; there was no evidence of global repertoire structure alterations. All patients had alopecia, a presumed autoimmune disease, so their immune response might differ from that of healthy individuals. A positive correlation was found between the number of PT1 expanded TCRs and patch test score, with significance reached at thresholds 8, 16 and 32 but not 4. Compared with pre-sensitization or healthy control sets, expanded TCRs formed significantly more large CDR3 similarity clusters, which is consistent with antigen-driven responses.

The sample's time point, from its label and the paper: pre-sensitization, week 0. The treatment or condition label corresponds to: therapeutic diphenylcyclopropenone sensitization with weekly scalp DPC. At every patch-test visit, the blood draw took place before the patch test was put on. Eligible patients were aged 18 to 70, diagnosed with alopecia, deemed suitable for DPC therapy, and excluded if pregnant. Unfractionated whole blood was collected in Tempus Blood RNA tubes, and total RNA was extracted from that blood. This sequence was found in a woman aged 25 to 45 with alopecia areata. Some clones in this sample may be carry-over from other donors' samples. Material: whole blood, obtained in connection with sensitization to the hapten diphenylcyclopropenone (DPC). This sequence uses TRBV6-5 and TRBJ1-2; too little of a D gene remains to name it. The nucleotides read TGTGCCAGCAGCCCCAATAACTATGGCTACACCTTC. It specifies CASSPNNYGYTF.